Each of the 17 T cell receptor beta chains below was sequenced from the same sample in a study of T cells after posttransplantation cyclophosphamide. Libraries were prepared by immunoSEQ multiplex PCR; TCRdb keeps only in-frame clonotypes and omits some of them. The table has roughly 13,000 clones, about 83% seen once. Sequencing was carried out using memory CD4+ T cells sorted from PBMCs. The receptors shown here come from a man aged 45-65 years in good health, CMV-negative, and a related stem cell transplant donor.

The rearrangement links TRBV4-2 to TRBJ2-3; D may be TRBD2 (6 bases). Trimming removed 4 bases at V and 4 bases at J, with 18 bases between. Germline V gives CDR1 LGHNA, CDR2 YNFKEQ. This CDR3 contains 16 residues. The CDR3 nucleotides read TGTGCCAGCAGCCCTCTCCGGGGGAATCGGGCAGATACGCAGTATTTT. It encodes CASSPLRGNRADTQYF.

This clone was seen a handful of times. The rearrangement uses TRBV4-1 and TRBJ2-2, with 11 nucleotides matching TRBD2. Losses at the gene ends were 4 bases for V and 3 bases for J; bases not matched to a gene: 13. Per germline, CDR1 MGHRA and CDR2 YSYEKL. The CDR3 is 19 amino acids. The CDR3 region has the DNA TGCGCCAGCAGCCCCGGGAGGGGTAGCGGGAGGGGATACACCGGGGAGCTGTTTTTT. Residues: CASSPGRGSGRGYTGELFF.

This clone was seen once. The genes are TRBV11-1 and TRBJ1-1; 9 positions agree with TRBD1. CDR1 is SGHAT and CDR2 is FQDESV in the germline V gene (reference sequence). The length of the CDR3 is 14 residues. The V gene end was trimmed by 3 bases and the J gene end by 5 bases; junction bases not matched to a gene: 4. This chain's CDR3 is CASSFNRGQTEAFF. In DNA form, the CDR3 reads TGTGCCAGCAGCTTCAACAGGGGGCAAACTGAAGCTTTCTTT.

The chain is built from TRBV5-6 and TRBJ2-5; the match to TRBD2 covers 9 bases. This CDR3 has 19 residues. Germline CDR1 SGHDT, CDR2 YYEEEE. The V gene end was trimmed by 1 base and the J gene end by 5 bases; junction bases not matched to a gene: 18. In DNA, the CDR3 is TGTGCCAGCAGCTTGTCACGGTGGGGTAGCGGGAGCGGTAGGGAGACCCAGTACTTC. It specifies CASSLSRWGSGSGRETQYF. Variable domain in full (rest from reference TRBV5-6 and TRBJ2-5): DAGVTQSPTHLIKTRGQQVTLRCSPKSGHDTVSWYQQALGQGPQFIFQYYEEEERQRGNFPDRFSGHQFPNYSSELNVNALLLGDSALYLCASSLSRWGSGSGRETQYFGPGTRLLVL.

The CDR3 is CASSELSSGRVNEQFF. The CDR3 bases are TGTGCCAGCAGTGAATTGTCTAGCGGGAGGGTCAATGAGCAGTTCTTC. This chain links TRBV25-1 with TRBJ2-1; 12 bases are shared with TRBD2. Looked up from germline, CDR1 is MGHDK and CDR2 is SYGVNS. Unmatched junction bases numbered 4, after V lost 1 base and J lost 6 bases. The CDR3 is 16 amino acids.

The chain employs TRBV9 and TRBJ2-1; 7 bases map to TRBD2. This CDR3 spans 16 amino acids. The germline V gene encodes CDR1 SGDLS and CDR2 YYNGEE. V dropped 0 bases and J dropped 6; count of bases not matched to a gene: 9. Here the CDR3 DNA reads TGTGCCAGCAGCGTAGAATTTGGGACTAACCTCAATGAGCAGTTCTTC. This encodes CASSVEFGTNLNEQFF.

The V and J genes are TRBV5-5 and TRBJ1-5; 7 bases match TRBD1. CDR1 and CDR2 (germline): SGHKS, YYEKEE (reference sequence). The CDR3 is 14 residues long. V lost 4 bases to trimming and J lost 2 bases; unmatched junction nucleotides: 3. CDR3: CASSRDSRNQPQHF. The CDR3 DNA reads TGTGCCAGCAGCAGGGACAGCCGCAATCAGCCCCAGCATTTT.

The rearrangement joins TRBV6-1 to TRBJ1-1; 8 bases align to TRBD1. Unmatched junction bases numbered 7, after V lost 6 bases and J lost 4 bases. The CDR3 runs to 14 residues. Germline V lookup: CDR1 MNHNS, CDR2 SASEGT. Here the CDR3 reads CASSLKTGATEAFF. The DNA of the CDR3 is TGTGCCAGCAGCCTAAAGACAGGGGCCACTGAAGCTTTCTTT.

This sequence joins TRBV9 and TRBJ1-3, with D possibly being TRBD1 (6 bases). CDR1 is SGDLS, CDR2 YYNGEE, per germline. CDR3 size: 15 residues. V was pared by 1 base and J by 6 bases, with 14 bases between. CDR3 DNA sequence: TGTGCCAGCAGCGTAATGCCAGGGGAAGTAAACACCATATATTTT. Amino acids: CASSVMPGEVNTIYF. The full variable domain, its missing parts supplied by reference TRBV9 and TRBJ1-3, is DSGVTQTPKHLITATGQRVTLRCSPRSGDLSVYWYQQSLDQGLQFLIQYYNGEERAKGNILERFSAQQFPDLHSELNLSSLELGDSALYFCASSVMPGEVNTIYFGEGSWLTVV.

The chain joins TRBV19 to TRBJ2-7; D not resolved. Germline V gives CDR1 LNHDA, CDR2 SQIVND (reference sequence). Trimming removed 5 bases at V and 1 base at J, with 12 bases between. The CDR3 loop spans 14 amino acids. The CDR3 here is CASSPGGWSYEQYF. The DNA of the CDR3 is TGTGCCAGTAGTCCCGGCGGTTGGTCCTACGAGCAGTACTTC.

The chain recombines TRBV7-9 with TRBJ1-1, with D possibly TRBD1 on 6 matching bases. Germline V gene lookup returns CDR1 SEHNR and CDR2 FQNEAQ (reference sequence). The V and J ends lost 3 bases and 0 bases respectively, with 14 bases between them. The CDR3 has 16 residues. This chain's CDR3 is CASSFQQGFMNTEAFF. The CDR3 DNA is TGTGCCAGCAGCTTCCAACAGGGATTCATGAACACTGAAGCTTTCTTT.

The CDR3 sequence: CASSPGLATDTQYF. The CDR3 bases are TGCGCCAGCAGCCCGGGACTAGCCACAGATACGCAGTATTTT. The rearrangement joins TRBV5-1 to TRBJ2-3; 9 bases match TRBD2. The J segment lost 2 bases and the V segment lost 4 bases, leaving 2 bases of the junction unmatched. Germline assignment: CDR1 SGHRS and CDR2 YFSETQ. The CDR3 is 14 amino acids.

This CDR3 is CASSFVGALREQYF. The CDR3 DNA reads TGTGCCAGCAGTTTTGTGGGGGCGCTAAGGGAGCAGTACTTC. The chain uses TRBV27 and TRBJ2-7, with D maybe TRBD1 (6 bases). CDR1 and CDR2 (germline): MNHEY, SMNVEV (reference sequence). The CDR3 has 14 amino acids. V was pared by 3 bases and J by 7 bases, with 16 bases between.

V is TRBV5-1 and J is TRBJ2-2; tentative D call: TRBD1 (6 bases). V shed 4 bases and J shed 0 bases, with 13 bases lying between them. This CDR3 is built from 16 residues. CDR1 and CDR2 (germline): SGHRS, YFSETQ. For the CDR3, the DNA is TGCGCCAGCAGCGCCCCCGGGACAACGAACACCGGGGAGCTGTTTTTT. It encodes CASSAPGTTNTGELFF.

V gene TRBV18 combines with J gene TRBJ2-5; D possibly corresponds to TRBD1 (5 bases). Trimming pared 1 base from V and 5 bases from J, leaving 14 bases between. CDR1 and CDR2 from the germline V gene are KGHSH and LQKENI. This CDR3 has 15 residues. CDR3 bases: TGTGCCAGCTCACCACTTCAGGGTCCCGAGGAGACCCAGTACTTC. This sequence encodes CASSPLQGPEETQYF.

This chain connects TRBV18 to TRBJ1-2, with no clear D. Germline V gives CDR1 KGHSH, CDR2 LQKENI. This CDR3 is built from 16 residues. The ends were cut back, 5 bases at V and 0 bases at J, with 16 bases in the middle. The CDR3 nucleotides read TGTGCCAGCTCATCGAGAATCAGGAAAACTAACTATGGCTACACCTTC. As protein: CASSSRIRKTNYGYTF.

This clone came up once. V gene TRBV5-4 combines with J gene TRBJ2-2; the D gene is possibly TRBD2 (7 bases). Germline assignment: CDR1 SGHNT and CDR2 YYREEE (reference sequence). The CDR3 has 16 amino acids. Trimming took off 0 bases at V and 4 bases at J, with 13 bases between the two ends. Here the CDR3 DNA reads TGTGCCAGCAGCTTGGTAGGCGGGGGCCGCACCGGGGAGCTGTTTTTT. Its translation: CASSLVGGGRTGELFF.